The next 20 T cell receptor beta chains were all read from a single sample in a study of cytomegalovirus exposure and HLA in healthy donors. The PCR ran on 60 Vbeta and 13 Jbeta primers. Some clones are missing from TCRdb's copy, which holds only in-frame ones; the method was immunoSEQ multiplex PCR. The top ten clones hold 2% of a sample with 200,000 to 300,000 clones, 70% to 90% of them seen once. The specimen was PBMCs. Receptors were obtained from a woman in her thirties or forties in good health and CMV-seropositive.

This clone was counted only a few times. The chain has TRBV27 and TRBJ2-1; possibly TRBD2 for D (5 bases). V lost 0 bases to trimming and J lost 3 bases, with 9 bases between them. Per germline, CDR1 MNHEY and CDR2 SMNVEV (reference sequence). CDR3 length equals 15 residues. CDR3 sequence: CASSLSGSGYNEQFF. CDR3 sequence (DNA): TGTGCCAGCAGTTTATCAGGGAGCGGCTACAATGAGCAGTTCTTC.

The V gene is TRBV6-5, the J gene TRBJ1-1; 10 bases align to TRBD1. CDR3 length equals 15 residues. The germline V gene has CDR1 MNHEY and CDR2 SVGAGI. Unmatched junction bases numbered 6, after V lost 5 bases and J lost 3 bases. This chain's CDR3 is CASSSKGTGDTEAFF. In DNA form, the CDR3 reads TGTGCCAGCAGTAGCAAAGGGACAGGGGACACTGAAGCTTTCTTT.

The chain recombines TRBV5-4 with TRBJ2-1; a possible D gene is TRBD2 (5 bases). The CDR3 length is 15 residues. V lost 0 bases, J lost 7 bases, and 14 bases lay in between. Germline V gives CDR1 SGHNT, CDR2 YYREEE (reference sequence). CDR3 sequence: CASSLDSGGRNEQFF. The CDR3 DNA follows: TGTGCCAGCAGCTTGGACAGCGGCGGTCGAAATGAGCAGTTCTTC.

A few counts support this clone. This chain uses TRBV27 with TRBJ2-1; 12 bases are a match to TRBD2. This CDR3 comprises 16 residues. Per the germline V gene, CDR1 is MNHEY and CDR2 is SMNVEV (reference sequence). V shed 2 bases, J shed 7 bases, and the junction held 6 bases outside the gene matches. CDR3 sequence reads: CASSLLAGGFRNEQFF. The CDR3 DNA is TGTGCCAGCAGTTTACTAGCGGGAGGGTTCAGGAATGAGCAGTTCTTC.

The table lists this clone with a few counts. The chain combines TRBV5-4 with TRBJ1-1; D is ambiguous. Germline lookup yields CDR1 SGHNT and CDR2 YYREEE (reference sequence). V was pared by 5 bases and J by 6 bases, with 17 bases between. The CDR3 is 14 residues long. CDR3 region: CASSRPSVPPEAFF. Here the CDR3 DNA reads TGTGCCAGCAGTCGTCCCTCGGTCCCCCCTGAAGCTTTCTTT.

The count of this clone is one. This sequence joins TRBV19 and TRBJ1-4; TRBD1 matches at 7 bases. The CDR3 covers 14 residues. Per the germline V gene, CDR1 is LNHDA and CDR2 is SQIVND (reference sequence). Unmatched junction bases numbered 5, after V lost 2 bases and J lost 8 bases. CDR3: CASSITGVAEKLFF. The CDR3 DNA sequence: TGTGCCAGTAGTATAACAGGGGTGGCAGAAAAACTGTTTTTT.

The chain employs TRBV18 and TRBJ2-5, with D possibly matching TRBD2 (6 bases). Trimming took 3 bases from V and 4 from J, leaving 15 bases between them. Germline loops: CDR1 KGHSH, CDR2 LQKENI. The CDR3 extends over 15 amino acids. The CDR3 region is CASSPREGTGETQYF. The DNA of the CDR3 is TGTGCCAGCTCACCCCGAGAGGGGACTGGAGAGACCCAGTACTTC.

The CDR3 DNA sequence: TGTGCCAGCAGTTTATCGATCAGGGGAGGGGCCGGGGAGCTGTTTTTT. Its translation is CASSLSIRGGAGELFF. V usage is TRBV27 and J usage is TRBJ2-2, with a possible D match to TRBD2 (7 bases). The CDR3 has 16 residues. The V end lost 0 bases, the J end lost 6 bases, and 14 bases lay between the germline ends. The V gene's germline CDR1 is MNHEY and CDR2 SMNVEV (reference sequence).

The V and J genes are TRBV7-3 and TRBJ2-2, with TRBD2 matching over 7 bases. V lost 5 bases, J lost 7 bases, and 13 bases stayed unmatched. Looked up from germline, CDR1 is SGHTA and CDR2 is FQGTGA. CDR3 size: 16 residues. CDR3 region: CASSPGRGGSVGELFF. The CDR3 DNA follows: TGTGCCAGCAGCCCGGGGAGGGGAGGTTCCGTCGGGGAGCTGTTTTTT.

CDR3 region: CASRMTGSPYLSSYEQYF. CDR3 coding DNA: TGTGCCAGCAGGATGACAGGATCCCCATATTTGAGCTCCTACGAGCAGTACTTC. The chain links TRBV5-5 to TRBJ2-7, with a tentative D call TRBD1 (6 bases). CDR1 and CDR2 from the germline V gene are SGHKS and YYEKEE (reference sequence). V lost 5 bases, J lost 0 bases, and 24 bases lay in between. This CDR3 has 18 amino acids.

The chain has TRBV13 and TRBJ2-5, with D perhaps matching TRBD2 (6 bases). Looked up from germline, CDR1 is PRHDT and CDR2 is FYEKMQ (reference sequence). The V end was cut by 4 bases, the J end by 5 bases, with 14 bases between. CDR3 length equals 14 residues. The CDR3 DNA sequence: TGTGCCAGCAGCTCCAGAAGCCGGGGGGAGACCCAGTACTTC. This encodes CASSSRSRGETQYF.

This clone was recorded only once. V is TRBV7-9 and J is TRBJ2-5; D is uncertain. V was pared by 4 bases and J by 5 bases, with 11 bases between. This CDR3 has 13 amino acids. Germline lookup yields CDR1 SEHNR and CDR2 FQNEAQ (reference sequence). This chain's CDR3 is CASSYRDEETQYF. CDR3 sequence (DNA): TGTGCCAGCAGCTATCGTGATGAGGAGACCCAGTACTTC.

The rearrangement uses TRBV10-3 and TRBJ1-3; D call uncertain. The CDR3 spans 14 residues. V was trimmed by 3 bases and J by 0 bases, leaving 6 bases between them. Per germline, CDR1 ENHRY and CDR2 SYGVKD. The CDR3 loop is CAISDSYSGNTIYF. CDR3 coding DNA: TGTGCCATCAGTGATTCCTACTCTGGAAACACCATATATTTT.

The chain uses TRBV28 and TRBJ1-6; D gene unclear. This CDR3 is built from 17 residues. Per germline, CDR1 MDHEN and CDR2 SYDVKM. V was trimmed by 6 bases and J by 2 bases, leaving 17 bases between them. DNA for the CDR3: TGTGCCAGCAGCAGAACAGCCGTCCCGACCTATAATTCACCCCTCCACTTT. Protein sequence: CASSRTAVPTYNSPLHF.

The V gene is TRBV7-7, the J gene TRBJ1-3; D remains ambiguous. Germline assignment: CDR1 SSHAT and CDR2 FNYEAQ (reference sequence). Deletions cut 4 bases from V and 4 bases from J, with 8 bases between. CDR3 length: 13 residues. CDR3 residues: CASSSLEGNTIYF. CDR3 bases: TGTGCCAGCAGCTCACTCGAGGGAAACACCATATATTTT.

The chain has TRBV7-9 and TRBJ2-7; TRBD2 agrees at 8 bases. The germline CDR1 and CDR2 sequences are SEHNR and FQNEAQ (reference sequence). The CDR3 spans 13 residues. Trimming took 4 bases from V and 3 from J; bases not matched to a gene: 2. The CDR3 loop is CASSSGGDYEQYF. DNA of the CDR3: TGTGCCAGCAGCTCGGGAGGGGACTACGAGCAGTACTTC. The full variable domain, with the rest looked up from reference TRBV7-9 and TRBJ2-7, is DTGVSQNPRHKITKRGQNVTFRCDPISEHNRLYWYRQTLGQGPEFLTYFQNEAQLEKSRLLSDRFSAERPKGSFSTLEIQRTEQGDSAMYLCASSSGGDYEQYFGPGTRLTVT.

This chain uses TRBV6-1 with TRBJ2-7, with 7 bases that match TRBD2. Trimming at V came to 4 bases and at J to 5 bases, leaving 11 bases not matched to a gene. CDR1 is MNHNS, CDR2 SASEGT, per germline. CDR3 length: 15 amino acids. In DNA, the CDR3 is TGTGCCAGCAGTGGTCAAGGCGGGAGTGGGCACGAGCAGTACTTC. This sequence encodes CASSGQGGSGHEQYF.

V is TRBV7-9 and J is TRBJ1-6; weak D call: TRBD1 (6 bases). There are 16 residues in the CDR3. V was pared by 2 bases and J by 9 bases, with 17 bases between. The germline V gene has CDR1 SEHNR and CDR2 FQNEAQ (reference sequence). In nucleotides, the CDR3 is TGTGCCAGCAGCTTAAATCCAGGGGCTTCATCTTCACCCCTCCACTTT. Residues: CASSLNPGASSSPLHF.

The rearrangement links TRBV11-3 to TRBJ2-3, with 9 bases aligning to TRBD2. The germline CDR1 and CDR2 sequences are SGHNT and YENEEA. This CDR3 comprises 16 residues. V shed 1 base and J 7 bases; nucleotides not matched to a gene: 9. CDR3 nucleotide sequence: TGTGCCAGCAGCTTAGGTAGTAGCGGGAGTCTATATACGCAGTATTTT. Translating gives CASSLGSSGSLYTQYF.

This chain uses TRBV27 with TRBJ2-1; perhaps TRBD2 as D (6 bases). This CDR3 spans 13 amino acids. V lost 7 bases, J lost 5 bases, and 12 bases lay in between. Germline loops: CDR1 MNHEY, CDR2 SMNVEV (reference sequence). CDR3 protein: CASTWRENNEQFF. The CDR3 DNA reads as TGTGCCAGCACTTGGAGGGAAAACAATGAGCAGTTCTTC.